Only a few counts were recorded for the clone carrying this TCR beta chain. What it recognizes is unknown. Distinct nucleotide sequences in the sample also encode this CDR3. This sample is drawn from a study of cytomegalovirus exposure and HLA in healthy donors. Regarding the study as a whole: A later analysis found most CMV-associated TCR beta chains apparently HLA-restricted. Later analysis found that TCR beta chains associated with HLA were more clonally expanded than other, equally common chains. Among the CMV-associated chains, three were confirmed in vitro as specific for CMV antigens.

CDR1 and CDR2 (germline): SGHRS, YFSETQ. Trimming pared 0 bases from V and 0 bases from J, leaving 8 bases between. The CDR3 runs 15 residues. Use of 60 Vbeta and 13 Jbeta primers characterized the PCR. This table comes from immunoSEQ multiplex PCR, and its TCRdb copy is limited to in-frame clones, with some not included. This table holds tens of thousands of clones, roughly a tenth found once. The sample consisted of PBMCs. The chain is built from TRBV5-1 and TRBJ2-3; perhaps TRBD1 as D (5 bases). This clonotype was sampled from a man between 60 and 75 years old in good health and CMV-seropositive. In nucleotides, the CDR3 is TGCGCCAGCAGCTTGGGTGGGGCTAGCACAGATACGCAGTATTTT. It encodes CASSLGGASTDTQYF.